Listed here are 16 T cell receptor beta chains from one sample, sequenced in a study of shared clonotypes between healthy human individuals. Sequencing used immunoSEQ multiplex PCR; TCRdb keeps in-frame clones, though not all of them. The table includes approximately 2.4 million clones, approximately 94% detected once. Sequencing input: naive CD4+ T cells sorted from blood. Subset meaning: CD45RA+ positively selected. Source of these receptors: a young man in good health.

The CDR3 DNA reads as TGTGCCAGCAGCCCGACCGGAGCAGTTGGGCAGTTCTTC. This codes for CASSPTGAVGQFF. The chain couples TRBV7-3 to TRBJ2-1; D gene unclear. Trimming pared 5 bases from V and 12 bases from J, leaving 17 bases between. The CDR3 loop spans 13 amino acids. Per germline, CDR1 SGHTA and CDR2 FQGTGA.

The chain employs TRBV30 and TRBJ2-7; 10 nucleotides match TRBD2. Germline V gene lookup returns CDR1 GTSNPN and CDR2 SVGIG (reference sequence). The CDR3 is 13 amino acids. V gave up 3 bases and J gave up 4 bases; unmatched junction bases: 3. The CDR3 spells CAWRLAGKYEQYF. For the CDR3, the DNA is TGTGCCTGGAGACTAGCGGGAAAATACGAGCAGTACTTC. Drawing the rest from reference TRBV30 and TRBJ2-7, the complete variable domain is SQTIHQWPATLVQPVGSPLSLECTVEGTSNPNLYWYRQAAGRGLQLLFYSVGIGQISSEVPQNLSASRPQDRQFILSSKKLLLSDSGFYLCAWRLAGKYEQYFGPGTRLTVT.

The chain combines TRBV6-6 with TRBJ1-2; D not resolved. The germline CDR1 and CDR2 sequences are MNHNY and SVGAGI (reference sequence). The length of the CDR3 is 13 residues. Trimming removed 5 bases at V and 8 bases at J, with 15 bases between. The CDR3 here is CASSQYGLGGYTF. The CDR3 DNA follows: TGTGCCAGCAGTCAATATGGCCTCGGGGGCTACACCTTC.

The gene calls are TRBV4-1 and TRBJ2-7, with TRBD2 matching over 8 bases. J was trimmed by 0 bases and V by 4 bases; bases with no gene match: 5. In germline, CDR1 is MGHRA, CDR2 YSYEKL. The CDR3 spans 15 residues. This chain's CDR3 is CASSRPGGDSYEQYF. The CDR3 nucleotides read TGCGCCAGCAGCCGCCCGGGGGGGGACTCCTACGAGCAGTACTTC.

The rearrangement joins TRBV4-1 to TRBJ1-6; D not resolved. Germline loops: CDR1 MGHRA, CDR2 YSYEKL. V was shortened by 1 base and J by 0 bases, with 10 bases between the two germline ends. The CDR3 consists of 17 residues. CDR3 sequence reads: CASSQGAASSYNSPLHF. CDR3 nucleotides: TGCGCCAGCAGCCAAGGGGCCGCGAGCTCCTATAATTCACCCCTCCACTTT.

This sequence joins TRBV10-3 and TRBJ2-5, with a tentative D call TRBD1 (6 bases). V lost 4 bases and J 1 base, leaving 7 bases between the germline ends. The CDR3 extends over 13 amino acids. Germline CDR1 ENHRY, CDR2 SYGVKD. Here the CDR3 DNA reads TGTGCCATCAGTGGACAGGCCCAAGAGACCCAGTACTTC. Its protein product is CAISGQAQETQYF.

This rearrangement joins TRBV5-1 to TRBJ1-1; the match to TRBD1 covers 8 bases. Trimming cost V 1 base and J 6 bases; bases outside gene matches: 11. The CDR3 sequence is 16 residues long. Germline assignment: CDR1 SGHRS and CDR2 YFSETQ. The CDR3 loop reads CASSLWTRQGRAEAFF. The CDR3 DNA reads as TGCGCCAGCAGCTTGTGGACAAGACAGGGGAGGGCTGAAGCTTTCTTT.

The chain has TRBV6-1 and TRBJ2-7, with TRBD1 matching over 9 bases. V shed 1 base and J 10 bases; nucleotides not matched to a gene: 11. The germline V gene has CDR1 MNHNS and CDR2 SASEGT. The CDR3 extends over 15 amino acids. The CDR3 DNA is TGTGCCAGCAGTGAAGTGACAGGGGGACCTCCAAACCAGTACTTC. It codes for CASSEVTGGPPNQYF.

V and J are TRBV19 and TRBJ2-7, with TRBD1 identical over 9 bases. Germline CDR1 LNHDA, CDR2 SQIVND (reference sequence). The junction had 10 bases not matched to a gene; V was cut back by 5 bases and J by 5 bases. The length of the CDR3 is 15 residues. The CDR3 nucleotides are TGTGCCAGTAGTGTCGAGACAGGGGGGACGAACGAGCAGTACTTC. Translating gives CASSVETGGTNEQYF.

The V gene is TRBV28, the J gene TRBJ1-1; 7 bases are shared with TRBD1. The CDR3 sequence is 15 residues long. Germline CDR1 is MDHEN and CDR2 is SYDVKM. V lost 6 bases, J lost 0 bases, and 7 bases stayed unmatched. CDR3 protein: CASRAGQDMNTEAFF. CDR3 DNA: TGTGCCAGCAGAGCAGGACAGGACATGAACACTGAAGCTTTCTTT.

The chain is built from TRBV29-1 and TRBJ1-1; D unresolved. The CDR3 is 14 amino acids. Trimming took off 3 bases at V and 1 base at J, with 12 bases between the two ends. The germline gives CDR1 SQVTM, CDR2 ANQGSEA. CDR3 bases: TGCAGCGTTGATTTCTATCAGGAGAACACTGAAGCTTTCTTT. This gives the protein CSVDFYQENTEAFF. Full variable domain (missing parts from reference TRBV29-1 and TRBJ1-1): SAVISQKPSRDICQRGTSLTIQCQVDSQVTMMFWYRQQPGQSLTLIATANQGSEATYESGFVIDKFPISRPNLTFSTLTVSNMSPEDSSIYLCSVDFYQENTEAFFGQGTRLTVV.

The CDR3 sequence: CSVTGQGGETQYF. In nucleotides, the CDR3 is TGCAGCGTGACAGGACAGGGGGGTGAGACCCAGTACTTC. The chain is built from TRBV29-1 and TRBJ2-5, with 10 bases fitting TRBD1. Trimming cost V 6 bases and J 5 bases; bases outside gene matches: 6. Germline lookup yields CDR1 SQVTM and CDR2 ANQGSEA. The CDR3 covers 13 residues. Full variable domain (outside the CDR3, taken from reference TRBV29-1 and TRBJ2-5): SAVISQKPSRDICQRGTSLTIQCQVDSQVTMMFWYRQQPGQSLTLIATANQGSEATYESGFVIDKFPISRPNLTFSTLTVSNMSPEDSSIYLCSVTGQGGETQYFGPGTRLLVL.

This chain connects TRBV7-2 to TRBJ1-5; D possibly corresponds to TRBD1 (5 bases). V shed 5 bases and J shed 3 bases, with 14 bases lying between them. The CDR3 loop spans 15 amino acids. Germline V gene data show CDR1 as SGHTA and CDR2 as FQGNSA. In DNA form, the CDR3 reads TGTGCCAGCAGCGCACCGGGACCGATCAATCAGCCCCAGCATTTT. This codes for CASSAPGPINQPQHF.

The sample holds one count of this clone. J is TRBJ2-1 and V is TRBV18; 11 positions agree with TRBD2. In germline, CDR1 is KGHSH, CDR2 LQKENI. V lost 6 bases to trimming and J lost 7 bases; unmatched junction nucleotides: 11. The CDR3 runs to 16 residues. CDR3 bases: TGTGCCAGCTCGCCGGGACTAGCGGTAGGGTTGAATGAGCAGTTCTTC. It codes for CASSPGLAVGLNEQFF.

The gene calls are TRBV7-2 and TRBJ2-2; D is possibly TRBD2 (6 bases). The CDR3 spans 13 residues. V lost 3 bases, J lost 6 bases, and 8 bases lay in between. The germline CDR1 and CDR2 sequences are SGHTA and FQGNSA. Here the CDR3 reads CASSLDYSGELFF. CDR3 DNA: TGTGCCAGCAGCTTGGACTATTCCGGGGAGCTGTTTTTT.

On this clone itself: An end of the junction differs from the germline gene, which may be a read error. The J gene is TRBJ2-2, the V gene TRBV7-7, with D unclear. This CDR3 is built from 15 residues. Per the germline V gene, CDR1 is SSHAT and CDR2 is FNYEAQ (reference sequence). CDR3 residues: CASSLHGSNTGELFF. CDR3 in DNA: TGTGCTAGCAGCTTACACGGATCGAACACCGGGGAGCTGTTTTTT.